One sample yielded the 27 T cell receptor beta chains listed below, sequenced in a study of T-cell memory formation after mild COVID-19. TCRdb fed the 5' RACE reads into MiXCR, producing one record per CDR3 protein. The sample carries about 350,000 distinct CDR3 sequences, 20% to 25% recorded once. The specimen sequenced was PBMCs or a T cell subset sorted from them (not recorded which). All receptors come from a man aged 18 to 30 who had mild COVID-19 (a few samples of this study predate the infection). Cell type and time point are not known.

This chain uses TRBV7-2 with TRBJ2-6; D is uncertain. Germline V gene lookup returns CDR1 SGHTA and CDR2 FQGNSA. CDR3 length: 15 amino acids. Trimming shortened V by 3 bases and J by 2 bases, and 8 bases separated the two germline ends. DNA of the CDR3: TGTGCCAGCAGCTTTACCTCCCCTGGGGCCAACGTCCTGACTTTC. Its translation: CASSFTSPGANVLTF.

This rearrangement joins TRBV7-2 to TRBJ1-3; perhaps TRBD1 as D (6 bases). This CDR3 has 16 residues. V was shortened by 3 bases and J by 0 bases, with 12 bases between the two germline ends. Germline loops: CDR1 SGHTA, CDR2 FQGNSA. The CDR3 here is CASSFGQSNSGNTIYF. The CDR3 DNA sequence: TGTGCCAGCAGCTTCGGACAGAGCAACTCTGGAAACACCATATATTTT. The full variable domain, its missing parts supplied by reference TRBV7-2 and TRBJ1-3, is GAGVSQSPSNKVTEKGKDVELRCDPISGHTALYWYRQSLGQGLEFLIYFQGNSAPDKSGLPSDRFSAERTGGSVSTLTIQRTQQEDSAVYLCASSFGQSNSGNTIYFGEGSWLTVV.

The chain links TRBV9 to TRBJ2-2, with D maybe TRBD1 (5 bases). The CDR3 consists of 15 residues. V gave up 3 bases and J gave up 4 bases, with 13 bases separating them. Per the germline V gene, CDR1 is SGDLS and CDR2 is YYNGEE. CDR3: CASSGAAGPTGELFF. CDR3 sequence (DNA): TGTGCCAGCAGCGGGGCTGCAGGGCCCACCGGGGAGCTGTTTTTT. Looking up the rest from reference TRBV9 and TRBJ2-2 gives the full variable domain: DSGVTQTPKHLITATGQRVTLRCSPRSGDLSVYWYQQSLDQGLQFLIQYYNGEERAKGNILERFSAQQFPDLHSELNLSSLELGDSALYFCASSGAAGPTGELFFGEGSRLTVL.

The chain recombines TRBV20-1 with TRBJ1-5; D is uncertain. The CDR3 spans 12 residues. With 6 bases removed from V and 11 bases from J, the gap between germline ends came to 17 bases. Germline V gene data show CDR1 as DFQATT and CDR2 as SNEGSKA (reference sequence). The CDR3 loop is CSARLLDGAQHF. The CDR3 DNA is TGCAGTGCGCGCCTCCTTGACGGGGCCCAGCATTTT.

This clonotype was seen a few times. The CDR3 loop is CASSQVAGGTGLEQYF. The CDR3 coding sequence is TGCGCCAGCAGCCAAGTTGCAGGTGGGACAGGGCTTGAGCAGTACTTC. This chain joins TRBV4-1 and TRBJ2-7, with TRBD1 matching 9 bases. With V trimmed by 1 base and J by 7 bases, 11 bases remained unmatched. This CDR3 region has 16 residues. Germline V gene data show CDR1 as MGHRA and CDR2 as YSYEKL.

CDR3 residues: CASSSSRANEQFF. As DNA, the CDR3 is TGTGCCAGCAGCTCTTCAAGAGCCAATGAGCAGTTCTTC. This chain links TRBV11-3 with TRBJ2-1, with D uncertain. The germline V and J ends were trimmed by 4 bases and 6 bases, with 10 bases remaining between them. The CDR3 has 13 amino acids. Germline CDR1 reads SGHNT; CDR2 reads YENEEA.

The chain recombines TRBV7-2 with TRBJ1-5, with 7 bases identical to TRBD1. In germline, CDR1 is SGHTA, CDR2 FQGNSA. The CDR3 extends over 15 amino acids. The ends lost 4 bases at V and 0 bases at J; junction bases unmatched: 3. This chain's CDR3 is CASSSGTVSNQPQHF. The CDR3 coding sequence is TGTGCCAGCAGCTCCGGGACAGTTAGCAATCAGCCCCAGCATTTT.

The chain links TRBV20-1 to TRBJ2-4; no clear D gene. Germline V gene lookup returns CDR1 DFQATT and CDR2 SNEGSKA (reference sequence). There are 13 residues in the CDR3. Between the trimmed V and J ends, which lost 1 base and 0 bases, there was a span of 4 bases. The CDR3 DNA reads TGCAGTGCTAGAGTCCCAGCCAAAAACATTCAGTACTTC. Translation: CSARVPAKNIQYF.

The chain joins TRBV7-9 to TRBJ2-1, with D unresolved. Germline lookup yields CDR1 SEHNR and CDR2 FQNEAQ (reference sequence). Trimming removed 1 base from V and 0 bases from J, with 7 bases in between. This CDR3 region has 15 residues. CDR3 in DNA: TGTGCCAGCAGCTTAGAACTCTTCTCCTACAATGAGCAGTTCTTC. Amino acids: CASSLELFSYNEQFF. Looking up the rest from reference TRBV7-9 and TRBJ2-1 gives the full variable domain: DTGVSQNPRHKITKRGQNVTFRCDPISEHNRLYWYRQTLGQGPEFLTYFQNEAQLEKSRLLSDRFSAERPKGSFSTLEIQRTEQGDSAMYLCASSLELFSYNEQFFGPGTRLTVL.

This clonotype was counted only a few times. This chain links TRBV10-3 with TRBJ1-5; maybe TRBD1 (5 bases). This CDR3 is 20 amino acids long. Germline V gene data show CDR1 as ENHRY and CDR2 as SYGVKD. V gave up 0 bases and J gave up 0 bases, with 21 bases separating them. The CDR3 here is CAISESMSGRDSYSNQPQHF. For the CDR3, the DNA is TGTGCCATCAGTGAGTCGATGAGTGGCAGGGACTCCTATAGCAATCAGCCCCAGCATTTT.

V and J are TRBV19 and TRBJ1-1, with 7 bases identical to TRBD1. This CDR3 contains 15 residues. V lost 5 bases, J lost 4 bases, and 10 bases stayed unmatched. Per germline, CDR1 LNHDA and CDR2 SQIVND (reference sequence). CDR3 coding DNA: TGTGCCAGTAGTGGCCGTGCCAGGGGGAGCACTGAAGCTTTCTTT. Its protein product is CASSGRARGSTEAFF. Variable domain in full (rest from reference TRBV19 and TRBJ1-1): DGGITQSPKYLFRKEGQNVTLSCEQNLNHDAMYWYRQDPGQGLRLIYYSQIVNDFQKGDIAEGYSVSREKKESFPLTVTSAQKNPTAFYLCASSGRARGSTEAFFGQGTRLTVV.

This clonotype was found a few times. V is TRBV29-1 and J is TRBJ1-5, with D possibly being TRBD1 (6 bases). The CDR3 has 12 amino acids. Germline V lookup: CDR1 SQVTM, CDR2 ANQGSEA. V lost 3 bases and J 7 bases, leaving 10 bases between the germline ends. This CDR3 reads CSVEARGQPQHF. The CDR3 coding sequence is TGCAGCGTTGAGGCCAGGGGCCAGCCCCAGCATTTT.

The rearrangement joins TRBV4-2 to TRBJ1-1; D gene ambiguous. V was pared by 0 bases and J by 5 bases, with 13 bases between. The CDR3 sequence is 15 residues long. Germline V gene data show CDR1 as LGHNA and CDR2 as YNFKEQ. Here the CDR3 reads CASSQEALRRTEAFF. The DNA of the CDR3 is TGTGCCAGCAGCCAAGAGGCCCTTAGGAGGACTGAAGCTTTCTTT.

The rearrangement links TRBV4-1 to TRBJ2-1, with D perhaps being TRBD1 or TRBD2 (5 bases each). V dropped 3 bases and J dropped 9 bases, with 15 bases sitting between them. CDR1 and CDR2 from the germline V gene are MGHRA and YSYEKL. The CDR3 sequence is 14 residues long. This chain's CDR3 is CASSHLLRDAEQFF. CDR3 coding DNA: TGCGCCAGCAGCCACTTACTAAGGGACGCTGAGCAGTTCTTC.

The genes are TRBV5-1 and TRBJ2-7; 10 bases are a match to TRBD2. The CDR3 sequence is 17 residues long. The V segment lost 1 base and the J segment 0 bases; nucleotides outside the gene matches: 7. The germline V gene encodes CDR1 SGHRS and CDR2 YFSETQ. CDR3 sequence reads: CASSLRLAGASSYEQYF. CDR3 coding DNA: TGCGCCAGCAGCTTGAGGCTAGCGGGGGCAAGCTCCTACGAGCAGTACTTC.

The CDR3 is CASSLGTRETQYF. The DNA for the CDR3 is TGTGCCAGCAGCTTAGGGACAAGGGAGACCCAGTACTTC. The V and J genes are TRBV7-9 and TRBJ2-5; D might be TRBD1 (5 bases). V dropped 1 base and J dropped 5 bases, with 8 bases sitting between them. Germline loops: CDR1 SEHNR, CDR2 FQNEAQ (reference sequence). The CDR3 runs to 13 residues.

This clonotype was observed a handful of times. This sequence joins TRBV7-2 and TRBJ2-5; 10 nucleotides match TRBD2. Trimming at V came to 3 bases and at J to 4 bases, leaving 5 bases not matched to a gene. Germline CDR1 SGHTA, CDR2 FQGNSA. The CDR3 sequence is 15 residues long. The CDR3 sequence is CASSFQRGGRETQYF. As DNA, the CDR3 is TGTGCCAGCAGCTTCCAGCGGGGGGGCCGAGAGACCCAGTACTTC.

This clonotype has just a few counts. V is TRBV29-1 and J is TRBJ2-7; a weak D match, TRBD1 (6 bases). This CDR3 is built from 15 residues. The germline gives CDR1 SQVTM, CDR2 ANQGSEA. V was pared by 2 bases and J by 0 bases, with 14 bases between. This chain's CDR3 is CSVELRDMGSYEQYF. The CDR3 DNA sequence: TGCAGCGTTGAACTCCGGGACATGGGCTCCTACGAGCAGTACTTC.

V gene TRBV7-3 combines with J gene TRBJ1-1, with D uncertain. The CDR3 loop spans 13 amino acids. Germline-derived CDR1 and CDR2 are SGHTA and FQGTGA. V was pared by 3 bases and J by 0 bases, with 5 bases between. The CDR3 DNA sequence: TGTGCCAGCAGCTTTGTCTTGAACACTGAAGCTTTCTTT. It encodes CASSFVLNTEAFF.

This clonotype was seen more than once but under ten times. V gene TRBV6-5 combines with J gene TRBJ1-4, with a weak D call TRBD1 (6 bases). This CDR3 comprises 15 residues. The V gene's germline CDR1 is MNHEY and CDR2 SVGAGI. The V end was cut by 5 bases, the J end by 6 bases, with 16 bases between. The CDR3 DNA follows: TGTGCCAGCAGTATGAAACAGGGAGATCATGAAAAACTGTTTTTT. Residues: CASSMKQGDHEKLFF.

Here the CDR3 DNA reads TGCGCCAGCAGCTTGAGACCAGGGTACTATGGCTACACCTTC. Its protein is CASSLRPGYYGYTF. This rearrangement joins TRBV5-1 to TRBJ1-2, with a possible D match to TRBD1 (5 bases). Germline CDR1 and CDR2: SGHRS and YFSETQ. There are 14 residues in the CDR3. V gave up 1 base and J gave up 3 bases, with 10 bases separating them.

V and J are TRBV4-3 and TRBJ2-7; D may be TRBD2 (5 bases). Germline CDR1 LGHNA, CDR2 YSLEER. Trimming removed 1 base from V and 4 bases from J, with 14 bases in between. The CDR3 consists of 15 residues. CDR3 in DNA: TGCGCCAGCAGCCAAGGAATAAGCGGAGCTTACGAGCAGTACTTC. This codes for CASSQGISGAYEQYF.

This chain links TRBV5-1 with TRBJ2-2, with 8 bases that match TRBD2. This CDR3 is built from 15 residues. V was pared by 0 bases and J by 4 bases, with 2 bases of the junction left unmatched. The germline V gene has CDR1 SGHRS and CDR2 YFSETQ. CDR3 residues: CASSLVSGGTGELFF. CDR3 DNA sequence: TGCGCCAGCAGCTTGGTGAGCGGGGGCACCGGGGAGCTGTTTTTT. Using reference TRBV5-1 and TRBJ2-2 for the parts outside the CDR3, the full variable domain is KAGVTQTPRYLIKTRGQQVTLSCSPISGHRSVSWYQQTPGQGLQFLFEYFSETQRNKGNFPGRFSGRQFSNSRSEMNVSTLELGDSALYLCASSLVSGGTGELFFGEGSRLTVL.

The gene calls are TRBV19 and TRBJ1-1; TRBD1 matches 10 bases. V was clipped by 10 bases and J by 5 bases; unmatched bases: 10. CDR3 size: 14 residues. Germline V gene data show CDR1 as LNHDA and CDR2 as SQIVND (reference sequence). The CDR3 here is CATHRDRGKTEAFF. CDR3 DNA sequence: TGTGCCACCCACCGGGACAGGGGAAAAACTGAAGCTTTCTTT.

The table lists this clonotype with many counts. This chain uses TRBV24-1 with TRBJ2-5; TRBD2 matches at 7 bases. Germline V gene lookup returns CDR1 KGHDR and CDR2 SFDVKD. The junction had 2 bases not matched to a gene; V was cut back by 1 base and J by 1 base. The CDR3 runs 15 residues. CDR3 protein: CATSDFRGVQETQYF. CDR3 nucleotides: TGTGCCACCAGTGATTTCCGGGGGGTCCAAGAGACCCAGTACTTC.

This chain uses TRBV5-4 with TRBJ2-2; TRBD2 agrees at 8 bases. Per the germline V gene, CDR1 is SGHNT and CDR2 is YYREEE (reference sequence). V lost 7 bases and J lost 2; bases outside the gene matches: 4. The CDR3 sequence is 14 residues long. The CDR3 nucleotides read TGTGCCAGCCAAGCGGGGGCAAACACCGGGGAGCTGTTTTTT. As protein: CASQAGANTGELFF.

V and J are TRBV20-1 and TRBJ1-2; possibly TRBD1 for D (6 bases). CDR1 is DFQATT and CDR2 is SNEGSKA in the germline V gene (reference sequence). The germline V and J ends were trimmed by 3 bases and 2 bases, with 13 bases remaining between them. This CDR3 has 14 residues. The CDR3 region has the DNA TGCAGTGCTAGCACAGGGCGAAGGAACTATGGCTACACCTTC. Amino acids: CSASTGRRNYGYTF.